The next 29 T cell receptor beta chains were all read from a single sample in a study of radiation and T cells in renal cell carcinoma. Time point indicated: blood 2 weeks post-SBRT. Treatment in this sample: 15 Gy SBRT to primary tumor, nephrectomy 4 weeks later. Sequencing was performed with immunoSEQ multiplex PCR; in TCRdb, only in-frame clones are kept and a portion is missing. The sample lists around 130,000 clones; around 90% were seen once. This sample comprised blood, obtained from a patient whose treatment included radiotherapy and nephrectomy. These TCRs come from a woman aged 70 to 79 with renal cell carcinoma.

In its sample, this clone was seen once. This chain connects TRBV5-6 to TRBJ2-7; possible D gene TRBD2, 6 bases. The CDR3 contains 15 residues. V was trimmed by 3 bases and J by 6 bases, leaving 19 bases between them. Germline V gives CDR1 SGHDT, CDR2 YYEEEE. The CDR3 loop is CASSWGPARGGEQYF. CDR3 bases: TGTGCCAGCAGCTGGGGCCCGGCAAGGGGAGGCGAGCAGTACTTC.

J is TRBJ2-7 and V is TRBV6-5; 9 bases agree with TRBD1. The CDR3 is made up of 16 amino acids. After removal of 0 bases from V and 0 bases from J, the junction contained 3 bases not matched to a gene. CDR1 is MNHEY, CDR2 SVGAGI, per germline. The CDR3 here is CASSYSGTGSSYEQYF. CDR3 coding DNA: TGTGCCAGCAGTTACTCCGGGACAGGGAGCTCCTACGAGCAGTACTTC.

The CDR3 DNA reads TGTGCCAGCAGCTTAGGAGGCGGGTTCTCCTACGAGCAGTACTTC. Amino acid sequence: CASSLGGGFSYEQYF. V gene TRBV7-2 combines with J gene TRBJ2-7, with D perhaps matching TRBD2 (5 bases). Trimming took 1 base from V and 0 from J, leaving 10 bases between them. The germline V gene has CDR1 SGHTA and CDR2 FQGNSA. CDR3 size: 15 residues.

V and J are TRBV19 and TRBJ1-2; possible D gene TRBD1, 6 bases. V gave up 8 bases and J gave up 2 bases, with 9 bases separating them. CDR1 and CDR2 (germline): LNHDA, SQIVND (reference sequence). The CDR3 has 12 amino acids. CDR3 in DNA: TGTGCCAGTCTTGGACAGAACTATGGCTACACCTTC. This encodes CASLGQNYGYTF.

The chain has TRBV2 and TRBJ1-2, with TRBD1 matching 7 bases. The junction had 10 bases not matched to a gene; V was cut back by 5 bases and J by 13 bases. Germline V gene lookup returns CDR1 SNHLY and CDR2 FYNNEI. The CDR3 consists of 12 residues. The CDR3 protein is CASSPGQTGCTF. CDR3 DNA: TGTGCCAGCAGTCCGGGACAGACGGGTTGCACCTTC.

CDR3 DNA: TGTGCCAGCAGTGCGCCGGGGCGAGATACGCAGTATTTT. This sequence encodes CASSAPGRDTQYF. V usage is TRBV28 and J usage is TRBJ2-3; D may match TRBD1 or TRBD2 (5 bases each). Germline V lookup: CDR1 MDHEN, CDR2 SYDVKM. This CDR3 is 13 amino acids long. V was pared by 5 bases and J by 5 bases, with 11 bases between.

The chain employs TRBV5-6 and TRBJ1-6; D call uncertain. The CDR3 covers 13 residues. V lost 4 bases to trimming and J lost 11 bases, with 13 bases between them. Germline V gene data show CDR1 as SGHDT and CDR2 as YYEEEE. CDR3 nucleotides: TGTGCCAGCAGCACCAACTCCCGGACACCCCTCCACTTT. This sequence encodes CASSTNSRTPLHF.

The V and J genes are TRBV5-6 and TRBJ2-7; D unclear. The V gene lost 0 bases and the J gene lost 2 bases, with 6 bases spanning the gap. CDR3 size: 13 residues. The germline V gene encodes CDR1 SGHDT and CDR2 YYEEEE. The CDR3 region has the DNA TGTGCCAGCAGCTTGGCGGTGACCTACGAGCAGTACTTC. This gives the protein CASSLAVTYEQYF.

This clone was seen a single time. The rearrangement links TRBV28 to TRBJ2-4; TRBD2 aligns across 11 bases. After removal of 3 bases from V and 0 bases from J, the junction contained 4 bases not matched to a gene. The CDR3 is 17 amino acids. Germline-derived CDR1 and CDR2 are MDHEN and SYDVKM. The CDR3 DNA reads TGTGCCAGCAGTTTTCTAGCGGGGGGACTAGCCAAAAACATTCAGTACTTC. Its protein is CASSFLAGGLAKNIQYF.

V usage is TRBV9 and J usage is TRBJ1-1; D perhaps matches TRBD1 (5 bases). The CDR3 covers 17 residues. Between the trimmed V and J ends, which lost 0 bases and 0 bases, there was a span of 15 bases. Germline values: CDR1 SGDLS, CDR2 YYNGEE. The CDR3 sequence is CASSVDQGPVLNTEAFF. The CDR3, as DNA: TGTGCCAGCAGCGTAGATCAGGGCCCAGTTTTGAACACTGAAGCTTTCTTT.

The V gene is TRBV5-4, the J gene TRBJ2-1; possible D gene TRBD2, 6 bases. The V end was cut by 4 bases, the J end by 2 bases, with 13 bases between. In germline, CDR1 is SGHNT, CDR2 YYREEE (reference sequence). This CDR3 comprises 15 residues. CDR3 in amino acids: CASSPGLHTYNEQFF. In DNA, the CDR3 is TGTGCCAGCAGCCCGGGACTGCATACCTACAATGAGCAGTTCTTC.

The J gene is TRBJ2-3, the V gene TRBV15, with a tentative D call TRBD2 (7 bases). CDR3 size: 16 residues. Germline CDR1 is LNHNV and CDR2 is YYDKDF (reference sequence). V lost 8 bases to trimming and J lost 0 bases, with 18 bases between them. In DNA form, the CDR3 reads TGTGCCACCCTCAAGGGGGGGGGACCCAGCACAGATACGCAGTATTTT. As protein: CATLKGGGPSTDTQYF. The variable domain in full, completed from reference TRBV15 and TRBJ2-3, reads DAMVIQNPRYQVTQFGKPVTLSCSQTLNHNVMYWYQQKSSQAPKLLFHYYDKDFNNEADTPDNFQSRRPNTSFCFLDIRSPGLGDTAMYLCATLKGGGPSTDTQYFGPGTRLTVL.

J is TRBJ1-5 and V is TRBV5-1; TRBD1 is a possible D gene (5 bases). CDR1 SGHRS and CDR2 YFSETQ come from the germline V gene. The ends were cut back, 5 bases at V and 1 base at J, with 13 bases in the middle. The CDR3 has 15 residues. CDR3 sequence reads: CASRKPRDSNQPQHF. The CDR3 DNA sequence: TGCGCCAGCAGAAAGCCCCGGGACAGCAATCAGCCCCAGCATTTT.

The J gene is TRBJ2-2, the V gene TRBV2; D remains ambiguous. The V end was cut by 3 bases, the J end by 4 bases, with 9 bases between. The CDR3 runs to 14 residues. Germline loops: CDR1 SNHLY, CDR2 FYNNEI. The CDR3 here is CASSDGWSTGELFF. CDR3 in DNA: TGTGCCAGCAGTGACGGATGGAGCACCGGGGAGCTGTTTTTT.

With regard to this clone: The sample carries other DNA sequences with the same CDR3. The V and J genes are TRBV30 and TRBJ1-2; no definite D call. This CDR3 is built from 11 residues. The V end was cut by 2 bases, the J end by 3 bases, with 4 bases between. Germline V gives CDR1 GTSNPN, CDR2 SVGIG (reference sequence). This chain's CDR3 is CAWSRDYGYTF. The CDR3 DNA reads TGTGCCTGGAGTAGAGACTATGGCTACACCTTC.

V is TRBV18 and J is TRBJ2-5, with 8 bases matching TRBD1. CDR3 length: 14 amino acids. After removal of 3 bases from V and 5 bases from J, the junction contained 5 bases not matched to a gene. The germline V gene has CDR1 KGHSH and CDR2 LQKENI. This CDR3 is CASSPRQGSETQYF. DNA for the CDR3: TGTGCCAGCTCACCCCGACAGGGGTCGGAGACCCAGTACTTC.

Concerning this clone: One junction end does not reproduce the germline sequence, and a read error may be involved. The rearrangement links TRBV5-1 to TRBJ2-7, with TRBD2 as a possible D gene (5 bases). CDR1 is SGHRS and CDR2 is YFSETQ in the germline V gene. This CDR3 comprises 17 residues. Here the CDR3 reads CASTLGLSLGSSYEQYF. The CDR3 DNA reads TGCGCCAGCACCTTGGGGTTATCTTTGGGGAGTTCCTACGAGCAGTACTTC.

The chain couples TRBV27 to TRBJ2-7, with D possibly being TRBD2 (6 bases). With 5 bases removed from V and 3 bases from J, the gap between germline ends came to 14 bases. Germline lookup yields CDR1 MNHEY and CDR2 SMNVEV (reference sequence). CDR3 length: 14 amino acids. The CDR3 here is CASSGGLMNYEQYF. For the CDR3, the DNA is TGTGCCAGCAGTGGGGGACTGATGAACTACGAGCAGTACTTC.

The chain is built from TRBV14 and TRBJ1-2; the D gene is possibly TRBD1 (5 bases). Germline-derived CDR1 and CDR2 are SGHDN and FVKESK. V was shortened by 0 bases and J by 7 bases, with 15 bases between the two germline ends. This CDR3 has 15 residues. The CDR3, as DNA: TGTGCCAGCAGCCAAGAAGGTTGGGCAGGGCCTGGCTACACCTTC. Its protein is CASSQEGWAGPGYTF.

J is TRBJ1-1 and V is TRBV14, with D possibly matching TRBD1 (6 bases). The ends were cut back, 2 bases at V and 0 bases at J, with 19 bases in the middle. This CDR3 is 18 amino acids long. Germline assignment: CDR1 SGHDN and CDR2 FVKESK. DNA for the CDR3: TGTGCCAGCAGCCAACCGGGGGGCCGATCCTTAATGAACACTGAAGCTTTCTTT. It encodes CASSQPGGRSLMNTEAFF.

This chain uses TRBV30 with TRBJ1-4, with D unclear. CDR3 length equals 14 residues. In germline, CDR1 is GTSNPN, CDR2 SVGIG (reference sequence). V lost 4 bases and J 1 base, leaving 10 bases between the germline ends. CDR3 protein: CAWKGGKTNEKLFF. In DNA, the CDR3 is TGTGCCTGGAAAGGAGGGAAAACTAATGAAAAACTGTTTTTT.

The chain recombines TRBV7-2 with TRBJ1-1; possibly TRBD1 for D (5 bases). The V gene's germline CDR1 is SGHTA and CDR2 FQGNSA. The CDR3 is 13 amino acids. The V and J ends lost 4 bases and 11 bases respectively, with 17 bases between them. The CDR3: CASSSAGRGVAFF. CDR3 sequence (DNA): TGTGCCAGCAGCTCCGCGGGACGGGGGGTGGCTTTCTTT.

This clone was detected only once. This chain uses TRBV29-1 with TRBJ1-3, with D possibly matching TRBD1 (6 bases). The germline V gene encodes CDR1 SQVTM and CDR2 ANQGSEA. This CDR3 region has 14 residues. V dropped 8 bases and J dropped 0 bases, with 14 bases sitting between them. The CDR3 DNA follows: TGCAGCACAGGGACGGACACCTCTGGAAACACCATATATTTT. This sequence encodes CSTGTDTSGNTIYF.

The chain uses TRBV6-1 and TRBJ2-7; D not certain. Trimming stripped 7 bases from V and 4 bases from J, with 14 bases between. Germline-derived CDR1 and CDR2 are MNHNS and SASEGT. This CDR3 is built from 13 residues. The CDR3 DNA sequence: TGTGCCAGCAAGGGCCCAGGAATGTACGAGCAGTACTTC. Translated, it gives CASKGPGMYEQYF.

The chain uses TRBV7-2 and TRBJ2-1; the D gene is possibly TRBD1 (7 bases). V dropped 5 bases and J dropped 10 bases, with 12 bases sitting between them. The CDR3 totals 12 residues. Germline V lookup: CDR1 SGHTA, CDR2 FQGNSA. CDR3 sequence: CASSLSGGEQFF. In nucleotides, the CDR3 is TGTGCCAGCAGCCTTTCAGGGGGGGAGCAGTTCTTC.

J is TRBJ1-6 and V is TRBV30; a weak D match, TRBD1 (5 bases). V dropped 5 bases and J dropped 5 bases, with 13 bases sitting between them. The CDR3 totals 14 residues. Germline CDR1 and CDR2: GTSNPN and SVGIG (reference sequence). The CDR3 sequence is CAWAPGGNNSPLHF. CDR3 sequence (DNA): TGTGCCTGGGCCCCTGGGGGGAATAATTCACCCCTCCACTTT.

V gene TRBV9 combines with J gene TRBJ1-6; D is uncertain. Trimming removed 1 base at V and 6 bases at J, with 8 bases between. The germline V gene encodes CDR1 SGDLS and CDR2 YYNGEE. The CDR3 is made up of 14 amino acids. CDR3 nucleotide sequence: TGTGCCAGCAGCGTAAGATCTTCTAATTCACCCCTCCACTTT. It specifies CASSVRSSNSPLHF. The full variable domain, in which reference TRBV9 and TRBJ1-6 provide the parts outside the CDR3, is DSGVTQTPKHLITATGQRVTLRCSPRSGDLSVYWYQQSLDQGLQFLIQYYNGEERAKGNILERFSAQQFPDLHSELNLSSLELGDSALYFCASSVRSSNSPLHFGNGTRLTVT.

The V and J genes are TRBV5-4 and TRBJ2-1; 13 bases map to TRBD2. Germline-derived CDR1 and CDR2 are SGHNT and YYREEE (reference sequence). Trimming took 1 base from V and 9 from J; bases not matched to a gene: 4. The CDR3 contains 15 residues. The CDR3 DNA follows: TGTGCCAGCAGCTTGCGACTAGCGGGGGGCCTTGAGCAGTTCTTC. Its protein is CASSLRLAGGLEQFF.

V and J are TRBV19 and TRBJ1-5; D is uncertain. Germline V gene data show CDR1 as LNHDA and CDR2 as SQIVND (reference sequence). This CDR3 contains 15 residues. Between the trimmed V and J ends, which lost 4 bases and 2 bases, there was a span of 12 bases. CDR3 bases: TGTGCCAGTAGTACCCCGGGAGACGGCAATCAGCCCCAGCATTTT. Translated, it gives CASSTPGDGNQPQHF.